The clone carrying this T cell receptor beta chain was found a few times. The CDR3 loop spans 15 amino acids. CDR1 and CDR2 from the germline V gene are LNHDA and SQIVND (reference sequence). V was pared by 4 bases and J by 5 bases, with 12 bases between. This sample is part of a study of blood T cell repertoires in COVID-19. Overall study: COVID-19 samples, acute and convalescent, were from the United States, Italy and Spain. PBMCs, B-cell-depleted T cells, or T cells were the source of the cDNA or gDNA that made up the material.

Authors' methods: Reference gene primer amplification gave nucleated cell count estimates. Profiling relied on immunoSEQ multiplex PCR, and the TCRdb table lists in-frame clones only, not all of them. That table gives V, J and clone size, and the DNA gave D and trimming. The repertoire holds roughly 62,000 clones, with around 87% as singletons. The V call is TRBV19, the J call TRBJ1-6; D perhaps matches TRBD1 (5 bases). The receptor was isolated from a man between 70 and 80 years old with acute or convalescent COVID-19. Sequencing was performed on peripheral blood. CDR3 sequence (DNA): TGTGCCAGTAGTAGTTGGCGGGGGGATAATTCACCCCTCCACTTT. The encoded protein is CASSSWRGDNSPLHF.